The rows below give T cell receptor beta chains drawn from one sample of a study of T-cell reconstitution after alpha-beta-depleted transplantation in children. One entry per CDR3 protein results from TCRdb running MiXCR on the PCR reads. The table has about 610,000 distinct CDR3 sequences, about 10% seen once; the top ten hold about 4.2%. Material: PBMCs from the stem cell graft donor, obtained from the stem cell graft. These receptors all come from a human donor who donated a stem cell graft to a child with acute myeloid leukemia. Each CDR3 is given with its conserved first and last residue. D genes are given only for firm matches. Only some rows state a clone size, as once, few, many or a class for expanded clones.

many	TRBJ1-5	NA	TRBV7-6	CASSLGSSWNQPQHF	TGTGCCAGCAGCTTGGGGTCTTCCTGGAATCAGCCCCAGCATTTT
NA	TRBJ1-3	NA	TRBV7-6	CASSFSGQLSGNTIYF	TGTGCCAGCAGCTTCTCCGGGCAACTTTCTGGAAACACCATATATTTT
few	TRBJ1-2	TRBD1	TRBV27	CASSSPRQGVGGYTF	TGTGCCAGCAGTTCCCCTCGACAGGGGGTTGGTGGCTACACCTTC
NA	TRBJ2-7	NA	TRBV7-9	CASSLVQTGEQYF	TGTGCCAGCAGCTTAGTGCAGACTGGCGAGCAGTACTTC
many	TRBJ1-5	NA	TRBV7-2	CASSLGRGQPQHF	TGTGCCAGCAGCTTAGGGAGGGGGCAGCCCCAGCATTTT
few	TRBJ2-1	NA	TRBV15	CATSRTDEQFF	TGTGCCACCAGCAGGACCGATGAGCAGTTCTTC
few	TRBJ2-7	NA	TRBV20-1	CSARVSGTYEQYF	TGCAGTGCTAGGGTTAGCGGAACCTACGAGCAGTACTTC
NA	TRBJ2-2	NA	TRBV29-1	CSVMGTLKGELFF	TGCAGCGTTATGGGAACACTTAAGGGGGAGCTGTTTTTT
many	TRBJ2-4	NA	TRBV20-1	CSARVSANLAKNIQYF	TGCAGTGCTAGAGTTAGTGCGAACCTAGCCAAAAACATTCAGTACTTC
many	TRBJ2-7	NA	TRBV27	CASSLFPSSYEQYF	TGTGCCAGCAGTTTATTCCCGAGCTCCTACGAGCAGTACTTC
many	TRBJ2-2	NA	TRBV5-6	CASSLPIAAGELFF	TGTGCCAGCAGCTTGCCCATCGCGGCCGGGGAGCTGTTTTTT
few	TRBJ1-1	NA	TRBV12-3/TRBV12-4	CASSLKRVTEAFF	TGTGCCAGCAGTCTCAAAAGGGTCACTGAAGCTTTCTTT
once	TRBJ2-1	NA	TRBV15	CATSTGLAYNEQFF	TGTGCCACCAGCACCGGCCTAGCCTACAATGAGCAGTTCTTC
many	TRBJ2-1	TRBD2	TRBV20-1	CSARRASGIAVGEQFF	TGCAGTGCTAGGAGGGCTAGCGGGATCGCGGTGGGTGAGCAGTTCTTC
NA	TRBJ1-5	NA	TRBV12-3/TRBV12-4	CASSPGDIVLQPQHF	TGTGCCAGCAGTCCAGGGGACATCGTTCTTCAGCCCCAGCATTTT
few	TRBJ2-7	TRBD2	TRBV5-1	CASGGGSIGEQYF	TGCGCCAGCGGAGGCGGGAGTATCGGCGAGCAGTACTTC
many	TRBJ2-7	NA	TRBV2	CASRDRGRGEQYF	TGTGCCAGTAGGGACCGCGGCCGTGGGGAGCAGTACTTC
few	TRBJ2-7	NA	TRBV5-1	CASSAQAKQYF	TGCGCCAGCTCCGCGCAGGCCAAGCAGTACTTC
NA	TRBJ1-1	NA	TRBV6-1	CASRAALNTEAFF	TGTGCCAGCAGGGCAGCGCTGAACACTGAAGCTTTCTTT
few	TRBJ2-1	NA	TRBV20-1	CSARDPGRALFISGSYNEQFF	TGCAGTGCTAGAGATCCGGGGCGGGCACTGTTTATCTCGGGGTCCTACAATGAGCAGTTCTTC
few	TRBJ2-7	NA	TRBV12-3/TRBV12-4	CASSLGSPLSEQYF	TGTGCCAGCAGTTTGGGGAGCCCCTTATCCGAGCAGTACTTC
many	TRBJ2-1	NA	TRBV5-6	CASSLLSGSVNEQFF	TGTGCCAGCAGCTTGCTTAGTGGTAGCGTCAATGAGCAGTTCTTC
few	TRBJ2-7	TRBD1	TRBV29-1	CSAERGTGVAYEQYF	TGCAGCGCCGAGCGCGGGACAGGGGTCGCCTACGAGCAGTACTTC
few	TRBJ2-2	TRBD2	TRBV4-1	CASSLLLGGRGLAGGSGELFF	TGCGCCAGCAGCCTCCTCCTTGGGGGCCGGGGACTAGCGGGAGGAAGCGGGGAGCTGTTTTTT
NA	TRBJ2-5	TRBD2	TRBV20-1	CSATSETSGSGETQYF	TGCAGTGCTACGAGCGAGACTAGCGGGAGCGGCGAGACCCAGTACTTC
many	TRBJ2-3	NA	TRBV20-1	CSARVWHQDTQYF	TGCAGTGCTAGGGTGTGGCATCAAGATACGCAGTATTTT
NA	TRBJ2-4	NA	TRBV12-3/TRBV12-4	CASSKKGEARSDIQYF	TGTGCCAGCAGCAAAAAAGGGGAGGCCAGGTCGGACATTCAGTACTTC
many	TRBJ1-3	TRBD1	TRBV29-1	CSVNRGAGNTIYF	TGCAGCGTAAACAGGGGCGCAGGAAACACCATATATTTT
NA	TRBJ2-5	TRBD2	TRBV27	CASSSGLAGEETQYF	TGTGCCAGCAGTTCCGGACTAGCGGGGGAAGAGACCCAGTACTTC
NA	TRBJ1-1	TRBD1	TRBV3-1	CASSQDLGTGKTEAFF	TGTGCCAGCAGCCAAGATCTGGGGACAGGGAAGACTGAAGCTTTCTTT
many	TRBJ2-1	NA	TRBV9	CASSVEGFEQFF	TGTGCCAGCAGCGTAGAGGGGTTTGAGCAGTTCTTC
many	TRBJ2-5	NA	TRBV29-1	CSVPGTSGPLDETQYF	TGCAGCGTACCTGGGACATCAGGCCCCCTTGACGAGACCCAGTACTTC
few	TRBJ2-7	NA	TRBV7-2	CASSLVGTTRPYEQYF	TGTGCCAGCAGCTTAGTGGGTACGACAAGGCCGTACGAGCAGTACTTC
NA	TRBJ2-3	NA	TRBV19	CASSIIGSNTDTQYF	TGTGCCAGTAGTATAATCGGCTCTAACACAGATACGCAGTATTTT
many	TRBJ2-1	NA	TRBV20-1	CSAGRQASRNEQFF	TGCAGTGCTGGGCGCCAGGCTAGCCGCAATGAGCAGTTCTTC
few	TRBJ1-6	NA	TRBV6-2/TRBV6-3	CASSYPAGAFNSPLHF	TGTGCCAGCAGTTACCCGGCAGGGGCTTTTAATTCACCCCTCCACTTT
few	TRBJ2-5	TRBD1	TRBV20-1	CSAREGTGATVETQYF	TGCAGTGCTAGAGAGGGGACAGGGGCCACGGTTGAGACCCAGTACTTC
few	TRBJ2-1	TRBD2	TRBV20-1	CSAGGTRVNEQFF	TGCAGTGCTGGGGGGACTAGGGTCAATGAGCAGTTCTTC
NA	TRBJ1-1	NA	TRBV29-1	CSAREDGARTEAFF	TGCAGCGCCCGGGAGGACGGGGCGCGGACTGAAGCTTTCTTT
few	TRBJ2-1	TRBD1	TRBV2	CASNDRETLPQFF	TGTGCCAGCAACGACAGGGAGACTCTACCGCAGTTCTTC
many	TRBJ2-4	NA	TRBV29-1	CSVEDSRQLAKNIQYF	TGCAGCGTTGAAGACTCAAGACAGCTAGCCAAAAACATTCAGTACTTC
NA	TRBJ2-1	NA	TRBV29-1	CSVEDGRGQFF	TGCAGCGTTGAAGATGGTAGGGGGCAGTTCTTC
NA	TRBJ2-7	TRBD1	TRBV5-1	CASSLSGQGTSQYF	TGCGCCAGCAGCTTGTCCGGACAGGGTACTAGTCAGTACTTC
many	TRBJ2-1	TRBD2	TRBV11-1	CASSSTGLAGGDEQFF	TGTGCCAGCAGCAGCACAGGACTAGCGGGAGGGGATGAGCAGTTCTTC
many	TRBJ2-1	TRBD2	TRBV27	CASSKGLAGGYNEQFF	TGTGCCAGCAGTAAAGGACTAGCGGGAGGCTACAATGAGCAGTTCTTC
many	TRBJ2-1	TRBD2	TRBV29-1	CSGLAGGNEQFF	TGCAGCGGACTAGCGGGAGGGAATGAGCAGTTCTTC
NA	TRBJ2-3	TRBD1	TRBV20-1	CSAPDRGRTDTQYF	TGCAGTGCGCCGGACAGGGGACGCACAGATACGCAGTATTTT
few	TRBJ1-1	TRBD1	TRBV2	CASSDEGAGTEAFF	TGTGCCAGCAGTGACGAGGGGGCGGGCACTGAAGCTTTCTTT
few	TRBJ2-5	NA	TRBV12-3/TRBV12-4	CASSSAFEGPQETQYF	TGTGCCAGCAGTTCCGCGTTTGAAGGGCCGCAAGAGACCCAGTACTTC
many	TRBJ2-3	NA	TRBV6-5	CASSYSDTQYF	TGTGCCAGCAGTTACTCCGATACGCAGTATTTT
NA	TRBJ2-7	TRBD2	TRBV27	CASSFRTSGLYEQYF	TGTGCCAGCAGTTTCCGGACTAGCGGGCTCTACGAGCAGTACTTC
NA	TRBJ2-5	NA	TRBV5-1	CASSLAVGVGETQYF	TGCGCCAGCAGCTTGGCCGTGGGAGTAGGAGAGACCCAGTACTTC
few	TRBJ1-6	NA	TRBV4-3	CASSFRFREDSPLHF	TGCGCCAGCAGTTTTCGGTTTCGAGAGGATTCACCCCTCCACTTT
few	TRBJ2-4	NA	TRBV11-1	CASSLYPISARGAKNIQYF	TGTGCCAGCAGCCTATACCCCATTAGTGCTCGGGGGGCCAAAAACATTCAGTACTTC
many	TRBJ2-3	NA	TRBV20-1	CSARRGGTTDTQYF	TGCAGTGCTAGAAGAGGGGGGACGACAGATACGCAGTATTTT